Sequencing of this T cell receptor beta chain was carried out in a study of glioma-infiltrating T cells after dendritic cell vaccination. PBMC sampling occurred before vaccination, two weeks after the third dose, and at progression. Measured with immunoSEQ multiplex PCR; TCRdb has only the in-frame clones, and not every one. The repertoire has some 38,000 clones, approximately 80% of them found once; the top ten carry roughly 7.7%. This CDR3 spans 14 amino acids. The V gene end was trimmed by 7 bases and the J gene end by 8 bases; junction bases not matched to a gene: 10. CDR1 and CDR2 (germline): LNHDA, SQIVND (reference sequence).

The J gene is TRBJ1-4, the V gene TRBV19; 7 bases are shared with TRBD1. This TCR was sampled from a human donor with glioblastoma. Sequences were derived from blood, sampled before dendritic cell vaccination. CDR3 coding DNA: TGTGCCAGTACCGTTGACAGGGTAGGGGAAAAACTGTTTTTT. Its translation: CASTVDRVGEKLFF.